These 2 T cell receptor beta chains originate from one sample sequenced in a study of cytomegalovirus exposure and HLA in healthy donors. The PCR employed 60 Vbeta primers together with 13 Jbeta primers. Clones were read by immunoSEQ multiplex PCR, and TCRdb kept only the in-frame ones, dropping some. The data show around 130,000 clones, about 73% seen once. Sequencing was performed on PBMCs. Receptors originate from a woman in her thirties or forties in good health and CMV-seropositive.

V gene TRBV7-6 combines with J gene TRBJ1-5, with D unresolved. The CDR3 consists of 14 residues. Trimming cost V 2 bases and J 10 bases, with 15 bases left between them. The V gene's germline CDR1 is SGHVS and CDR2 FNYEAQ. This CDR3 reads CASSLSLSEGPQHF. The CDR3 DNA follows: TGTGCCAGCAGCTTAAGCTTATCAGAGGGTCCCCAGCATTTT. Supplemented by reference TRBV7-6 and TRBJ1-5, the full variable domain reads GAGVSQSPRYKVTKRGQDVALRCDPISGHVSLYWYRQALGQGPEFLTYFNYEAQQDKSGLPNDRFSAERPEGSISTLTIQRTEQRDSAMYRCASSLSLSEGPQHFGDGTRLSIL.

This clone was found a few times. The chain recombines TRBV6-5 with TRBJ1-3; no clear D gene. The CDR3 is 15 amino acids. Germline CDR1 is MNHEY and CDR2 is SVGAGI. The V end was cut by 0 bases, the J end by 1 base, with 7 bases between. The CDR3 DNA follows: TGTGCCAGCAGTTACTCCACGGGGTCTGGAAACACCATATATTTT. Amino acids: CASSYSTGSGNTIYF.